This is a list of T cell receptor beta chains from one sample in a study of T cell responses to AZD1222 COVID-19 vaccine. Produced via immunoSEQ multiplex PCR; TCRdb's table is partial and in-frame only. The sample records more than 100,000 clones, approximately 88% being singletons. The sample consisted of peripheral blood, taken on day 0 of AZD1222 vaccination. Receptor source: an adult in good health. The CDR3 runs from the conserved cysteine through the conserved F or W. A D gene is named only where the DNA matches it firmly. Only part of the rows carry a size: once, few, many, or a class if the clone is expanded.

d_call	v_call	clone_size	j_call	cdr3_aa	cdr3_nt
.	TRBV7-9	.	TRBJ2-5	CASSLAGLQETQYF	TGTGCCAGCAGCCTCGCCGGACTCCAAGAGACCCAGTACTTC
.	TRBV7-3	.	TRBJ1-6	CASSLYGAGNNSPLHF	TGTGCCAGCAGCTTGTATGGGGCAGGGAATAATTCACCCCTCCACTTT
.	TRBV12-3/TRBV12-4	.	TRBJ1-6	CASSLAGESPLHF	TGTGCCAGCAGTTTAGCTGGGGAATCACCCCTCCACTTT
TRBD1	TRBV19	once	TRBJ2-2	CASSARRTGNTGELFF	TGTGCCAGTAGTGCTAGAAGGACAGGGAACACCGGGGAGCTGTTTTTT
.	TRBV6-1	once	TRBJ2-1	CASSEVVDTEQFF	TGTGCCAGCAGTGAAGTTGTGGACACTGAGCAGTTCTTC
.	TRBV7-9	.	TRBJ1-2	CASSLGRRAGGGSNGYTF	TGTGCCAGCAGCTTAGGTCGCCGGGCCGGGGGCGGTTCTAATGGCTACACCTTC
TRBD1	TRBV2	.	TRBJ1-2	CASSDGQGRTFGYTF	TGTGCCAGCAGTGACGGACAGGGGCGTACATTTGGCTACACCTTC
.	TRBV11-3	.	TRBJ2-7	CASSLDGQRAYEQYF	TGTGCCAGCAGCTTGGATGGACAGAGAGCCTACGAGCAGTACTTC
.	TRBV5-1	.	TRBJ2-3	CASSLAGGTDTQYF	TGCGCCAGCAGCTTGGCAGGGGGGACAGATACGCAGTATTTT
TRBD1	TRBV5-1	.	TRBJ2-2	CASSLAPGQGLNTGELFF	TGCGCCAGCAGCTTGGCCCCCGGACAGGGCCTAAACACCGGGGAGCTGTTTTTT
.	TRBV4-1	.	TRBJ1-5	CASSQDQTESDQPQHF	TGCGCCAGCAGCCAAGATCAGACGGAATCTGATCAGCCCCAGCATTTT
TRBD1	TRBV6-1	.	TRBJ1-2	CASSEGGQGDGYTF	TGTGCCAGCAGTGAAGGGGGCCAGGGGGATGGCTACACCTTC
TRBD2	TRBV27	.	TRBJ2-1	CASSPTSGTYNEQFF	TGTGCCAGCAGCCCGACTAGCGGGACGTACAATGAGCAGTTCTTC
.	TRBV13	.	TRBJ1-1	CASSRRLKDRPMNTEAFF	TGTGCCAGTAGCAGACGATTGAAAGACAGGCCCATGAACACTGAAGCTTTCTTT
.	TRBV6-6	.	TRBJ1-5	CASSPQGKDQPQHF	TGTGCCAGCAGTCCCCAAGGGAAGGATCAGCCCCAGCATTTT
TRBD1	TRBV27	.	TRBJ1-5	CASSLDRRQPQHF	TGTGCCAGCAGTTTGGACAGGAGGCAGCCCCAGCATTTT
TRBD1	TRBV9	.	TRBJ1-6	CASSIRDRGNNSPLHF	TGTGCCAGCAGCATCCGGGACAGGGGAAATAATTCACCCCTCCACTTT
.	TRBV18	.	TRBJ2-7	CASSPTSGGYEQYF	TGTGCCAGCTCACCAACCTCAGGGGGGTACGAGCAGTACTTC
TRBD1	TRBV5-5	.	TRBJ2-7	CASSLRDRIGYEQYF	TGTGCCAGCAGCTTGAGGGACAGGATCGGCTACGAGCAGTACTTC
TRBD1	TRBV3-1/TRBV3-2	.	TRBJ2-2	CASRQGVSDTGELFF	TGTGCCAGCAGGCAGGGGGTTTCGGACACCGGGGAGCTGTTTTTT
.	TRBV12-3/TRBV12-4	.	TRBJ1-4	CASSLRGPGKLFF	TGTGCCAGCAGTCTCAGGGGCCCTGGGAAACTGTTTTTT
TRBD2	TRBV9	.	TRBJ2-2	CASSTEGASGRTTNTGELFF	TGTGCCAGCAGCACCGAGGGGGCTAGCGGGAGGACTACGAACACCGGGGAGCTGTTTTTT
.	TRBV12-3/TRBV12-4	.	TRBJ1-2	CASSLTGAYGYTF	TGTGCCAGCAGTTTAACCGGGGCCTATGGCTACACCTTC
.	TRBV21-1	.	TRBJ2-2	CASRSRVFRTNTGELFF	TGTGCCAGCAGGTCCCGGGTATTTAGAACGAACACCGGGGAGCTGTTTTTT
.	TRBV28	.	TRBJ1-1	CASSSGEGPTEAFF	TGTGCCAGCAGTTCCGGGGAGGGGCCCACTGAAGCTTTCTTT
TRBD2	TRBV4-1	.	TRBJ2-1	CASSQEGSGAAYNEQFF	TGCGCCAGCAGCCAAGAAGGGAGCGGGGCCGCGTACAATGAGCAGTTCTTC
TRBD2	TRBV4-1	.	TRBJ2-1	CASSQGGLAVAHEQFF	TGCGCCAGCAGCCAGGGAGGACTAGCGGTTGCTCATGAGCAGTTCTTC
.	TRBV13	once	TRBJ2-3	CASSLVRSGSTDTQYF	TGTGCCAGCAGCTTAGTGAGGAGCGGAAGCACAGATACGCAGTATTTT
.	TRBV5-1	.	TRBJ1-1	CASKPLQGNTEAFF	TGCGCCAGCAAGCCACTCCAGGGGAACACTGAAGCTTTCTTT
.	TRBV11-2	.	TRBJ1-3	CASSSGNDGNTIYF	TGTGCCAGCAGCTCAGGGAATGACGGAAACACCATATATTTT
TRBD2	TRBV13	.	TRBJ2-7	CASSTGLGGYEQYF	TGTGCCAGCAGCACGGGACTAGGAGGGTACGAGCAGTACTTC
.	TRBV5-1	.	TRBJ2-6	CASSNDPGANVLTF	TGCGCCAGCAGCAACGACCCTGGGGCCAACGTCCTGACTTTC
.	TRBV2	.	TRBJ2-5	CASSASSLVRETQYF	TGTGCCAGCAGTGCTTCAAGTTTGGTGAGGGAGACCCAGTACTTC
.	TRBV11-2	once	TRBJ1-6	CASSPTGYNSPLHF	TGTGCCAGCAGCCCGACGGGATATAATTCACCCCTCCACTTT
.	TRBV7-2	.	TRBJ2-3	CASSSNFGQPGDTQYF	TGTGCCAGCAGCTCCAATTTTGGACAGCCCGGAGATACGCAGTATTTT
TRBD2	TRBV7-2	.	TRBJ2-1	CASSLDAGGPSEQFF	TGTGCCAGCAGCTTAGATGCGGGAGGGCCTAGTGAGCAGTTCTTC
TRBD2	TRBV6-2/TRBV6-3	.	TRBJ2-3	CASSRLAPLGTDTQYF	TGTGCCAGCAGCCGACTAGCCCCCCTGGGGACAGATACGCAGTATTTT
.	TRBV5-4	.	TRBJ2-5	CASSLIREGGTQYF	TGTGCCAGCAGCTTGATAAGAGAGGGGGGGACCCAGTACTTC
.	TRBV12-5	.	TRBJ2-2	CASGLQGAFTGELFF	TGTGCTAGTGGTTTACAGGGTGCATTCACCGGGGAGCTGTTTTTT
.	TRBV30	once	TRBJ2-3	CAWSVQGVSTDTQYF	TGTGCCTGGAGTGTCCAGGGCGTTAGCACAGATACGCAGTATTTT
.	TRBV2	few	TRBJ1-1	CASRTGNKGGRSTEAFF	TGTGCCAGCAGAACAGGGAATAAAGGGGGGAGGAGCACTGAAGCTTTCTTT
TRBD1	TRBV5-1	.	TRBJ1-1	CASRQGAQTEAFF	TGCGCCAGCCGGCAGGGGGCGCAAACTGAAGCTTTCTTT
.	TRBV5-1	.	TRBJ1-6	CASSSGQSPNPLHF	TGCGCCAGCAGCTCCGGACAAAGCCCCAATCCCCTCCACTTT
.	TRBV19	.	TRBJ1-3	CASSTLASSGNTIYF	TGTGCCAGTAGTACCTTAGCGTCCTCTGGAAACACCATATATTTT
.	TRBV28	once	TRBJ1-5	CASSFGSQPGNQPQHF	TGTGCCAGCAGTTTCGGTTCCCAGCCTGGGAATCAGCCCCAGCATTTT
.	TRBV11-2	.	TRBJ2-6	CASSLVARVSGANVLTF	TGTGCCAGCAGCTTAGTAGCCAGGGTCTCTGGGGCCAACGTCCTGACTTTC
.	TRBV7-2	.	TRBJ1-2	CASSLEGRDYGYTF	TGTGCCAGCAGCTTAGAGGGGAGGGACTATGGCTACACCTTC
.	TRBV6-2/TRBV6-3	.	TRBJ1-4	CASSYSRTATNEKLFF	TGTGCCAGCAGTTACTCGAGGACAGCGACTAATGAAAAACTGTTTTTT
TRBD1	TRBV6-4	.	TRBJ1-1	CASSEGQGFTEAFF	TGTGCCAGCAGTGAGGGACAGGGTTTCACTGAAGCTTTCTTT
.	TRBV5-4	.	TRBJ1-1	CASSGGQGLNTEAFF	TGTGCCAGCAGCGGCGGGCAGGGACTGAACACTGAAGCTTTCTTT
TRBD2	TRBV10-3	.	TRBJ2-1	CAGSGTDNEQFF	TGTGCCGGAAGCGGGACGGACAATGAGCAGTTCTTC
.	TRBV24-1	.	TRBJ1-1	CAASGGNTEAFF	TGTGCCGCCTCGGGCGGCAACACTGAAGCTTTCTTT
.	TRBV21-1	.	TRBJ2-3	CASSKDTGASTDTQYF	TGTGCCAGCAGCAAAGACACGGGTGCTAGCACAGATACGCAGTATTTT
.	TRBV19	.	TRBJ1-2	CASSIAAENYGYTF	TGTGCCAGTAGTATAGCTGCGGAAAACTATGGCTACACCTTC
.	TRBV28	.	TRBJ1-5	CASSFGSGYQPQHF	TGTGCCAGCAGTTTCGGGTCGGGTTATCAGCCCCAGCATTTT
TRBD1	TRBV18	.	TRBJ1-5	CASSIGTGVRQPQHF	TGTGCCAGCTCAATAGGGACAGGGGTGCGACAGCCCCAGCATTTT
.	TRBV19	.	TRBJ1-5	CASTGMVGRNQPQHF	TGTGCCAGTACTGGAATGGTCGGCAGGAATCAGCCCCAGCATTTT